The present T cell receptor beta chain was sequenced within a study of T cell responses to AZD1222 COVID-19 vaccine. About the research overall: Investigators merged groups given second doses at roughly 4 or roughly 12 weeks. Overall study results and limits: Baseline serology detected seropositivity in only a handful of AZD1222 recipients.

Measured with immunoSEQ multiplex PCR; TCRdb has only the in-frame clones, and not every one. The repertoire includes about 160,000 clones, more than 85% of them detected once, and approximately 1% sits in the top ten. Comment on this clone: Antigen: not known.

This CDR3 has 12 residues. CDR1 is ENHRY, CDR2 SYGVKD, per germline. The V end lost 2 bases, the J end lost 4 bases, and 3 bases lay between the germline ends. This sequence originates from an adult in good health. The chain uses TRBV10-3 and TRBJ1-5; D not certain. This specimen was peripheral blood, taken on day 0 of AZD1222 vaccination. DNA for the CDR3: TGTGCCATCAGTGAGGGAAATCAGCCCCAGCATTTT. Amino acids: CAISEGNQPQHF.